These 30 T cell receptor beta chains were all obtained from the same sample, sequenced in a study of regulatory T cells in long-lasting Graves disease (dated by TCRdb to the early 2020s). This specimen's time point label, interpreted: newly diagnosed GD, antithyroid drugs for less than 3 months. For both TCR sequencing and RNA sequencing, RNA was extracted from PBMCs in TRIzol. Libraries came from multiplex PCR. Sequencing took place on an Illumina HiSeq 4000. To build TCR beta libraries, CDR3 regions were amplified by Arm-PCR using iRepertoire HTBI primers. TCRdb applied fastp at Q25 and MiXCR to the public reads, then kept only in-frame beta chains. Each record represents a unique CDR3 protein, reported with the most common genes and DNA among its rows. Within this sample are 350,000 to 450,000 distinct CDR3 sequences, with 12% of them counted one time only. Approximately 19% of the sample comes from the top ten.

These data also formed part of another study, on T cells in Graves' hyperthyroidism and ophthalmopathy.

The specimen was peripheral blood mononuclear cells (PBMCs), collected at new diagnosis, from a patient treated with antithyroid drugs. The receptor set was obtained from a woman aged 18-35 years with Graves disease. Donor details come from another sample of the same person, matched by shared clones.

In this sample, this clonotype turned up many times. This chain uses TRBV5-4 with TRBJ1-2; D is unresolved. This CDR3 has 14 residues. V was clipped by 3 bases and J by 3 bases, with 12 bases between them. Germline loops: CDR1 SGHNT, CDR2 YYREEE (reference sequence). CDR3 residues: CASSWPEKDYGYTF. The CDR3 DNA follows: TGTGCCAGCAGCTGGCCAGAAAAAGACTATGGCTACACCTTC.

This clonotype showed up many times. The V and J genes are TRBV7-9 and TRBJ1-4; D remains unclear. V was cut by 1 base and J by 7 bases, with 13 bases left in between. CDR3 length equals 15 residues. Per germline, CDR1 SEHNR and CDR2 FQNEAQ (reference sequence). The CDR3 DNA is TGTGCCAGCAGCTTAGTAACCGCTTACCCTGAAAAACTGTTTTTT. Its protein is CASSLVTAYPEKLFF.

There are many counts of this clonotype. The chain has TRBV28 and TRBJ1-5; weak D call: TRBD1 (5 bases). The CDR3 contains 17 residues. CDR1 is MDHEN and CDR2 is SYDVKM in the germline V gene. V gave up 4 bases and J gave up 0 bases, with 16 bases separating them. The CDR3 protein is CASSSHDSSSSNQPQHF. The CDR3 DNA is TGTGCCAGCAGTTCCCACGACAGCAGTAGTAGCAATCAGCCCCAGCATTTT.

The chain combines TRBV7-9 with TRBJ2-6; no clear D gene. From germline, CDR1 is SEHNR and CDR2 FQNEAQ (reference sequence). The CDR3 runs to 16 residues. With 5 bases removed from V and 0 bases from J, the gap between germline ends came to 11 bases. The CDR3 loop reads CASSHPLSSGANVLTF. CDR3 sequence (DNA): TGTGCCAGCAGCCACCCCCTAAGCTCTGGGGCCAACGTCCTGACTTTC.

This clonotype was detected ten times or more. This sequence joins TRBV6-1 and TRBJ2-7; 9 bases fit TRBD2. This CDR3 region has 16 residues. With 3 bases clipped from V and 7 bases from J, the junction kept 13 bases outside the gene matches. Per germline, CDR1 MNHNS and CDR2 SASEGT. CDR3 loop: CASSDTALAGRLEQYV. Written as DNA, the CDR3 is TGTGCCAGCAGTGACACCGCCCTAGCGGGGCGTTTAGAGCAGTACGTC.

This clonotype was recorded many times. V and J are TRBV5-1 and TRBJ2-7, with 8 bases identical to TRBD2. Trimming cost V 2 bases and J 0 bases; bases outside gene matches: 4. In germline, CDR1 is SGHRS, CDR2 YFSETQ. This CDR3 has 15 amino acids. The CDR3 reads CASSFGGTSSYEQYF. CDR3 nucleotide sequence: TGCGCCAGCAGCTTTGGCGGGACTAGCTCCTACGAGCAGTACTTC.

This clonotype has a count of ten or more. The gene calls are TRBV7-3 and TRBJ1-2; weak D call: TRBD1 (5 bases). The germline V gene has CDR1 SGHTA and CDR2 FQGTGA. The CDR3 spans 13 residues. Trimming stripped 5 bases from V and 4 bases from J, with 11 bases between. Written as DNA, the CDR3 is TGTGCCAGCAGCCCAGACGGGGGCTATGGCTACACCTTC. Its protein is CASSPDGGYGYTF. Combining the CDR3 with reference TRBV7-3 and TRBJ1-2 gives the whole variable domain GAGVSQTPSNKVTEKGKYVELRCDPISGHTALYWYRQSLGQGPEFLIYFQGTGAADDSGLPNDRFFAVRPEGSVSTLKIQRTERGDSAVYLCASSPDGGYGYTFGSGTRLTVV.

The table lists this clonotype with many counts. The chain carries TRBV6-4 and TRBJ2-1, with no clear D. V was pared by 3 bases and J by 5 bases, with 8 bases between. CDR1 and CDR2 (germline): MRHNA, SNTAGT. This CDR3 is 13 amino acids long. The CDR3 DNA sequence: TGTGCCAGCAGTGAGTCGGCAAACAATGAGCAGTTCTTC. This encodes CASSESANNEQFF.

This clonotype was recorded at least ten times. J is TRBJ2-1 and V is TRBV3-1, with D possibly called TRBD1 or TRBD2 (5 bases each). CDR1 and CDR2 from the germline V gene are LGHDT and YNNKEL (reference sequence). Trimming took off 2 bases at V and 10 bases at J, with 18 bases between the two ends. There are 15 residues in the CDR3. The CDR3 reads CASSQKGRAEKEQFF. The CDR3 DNA follows: TGTGCCAGCAGCCAAAAGGGGCGGGCAGAGAAGGAGCAGTTCTTC.

This clonotype was picked up many times. The chain combines TRBV6-1 with TRBJ1-1, with D unclear. Germline V gene lookup returns CDR1 MNHNS and CDR2 SASEGT. V lost 8 bases, J lost 0 bases, and 16 bases lay in between. CDR3 size: 15 residues. The CDR3 region has the DNA TGTGCCAGCGCGACACGTCTTGGCATGAACACTGAAGCTTTCTTT. It specifies CASATRLGMNTEAFF.

This clonotype has only a few counts. Here the CDR3 omits its conserved ending phenylalanine or tryptophan, so a read error is the likely source. This rearrangement joins TRBV29-1 to TRBJ1-2, with D unclear. The CDR3 runs 13 residues. Trimming stripped 3 bases from V and 3 bases from J, with 11 bases between. The germline CDR1 and CDR2 sequences are SQVTM and ANQGSEA. The CDR3 DNA follows: TGCAGCGTTGAGTCTACCGGCTACTATGGCTACACCTCC. Translating gives CSVESTGYYGYTS.

The table lists this clonotype with a few counts. The V call is TRBV4-3, the J call TRBJ2-1, with D possibly being TRBD1 (5 bases). CDR3 size: 15 residues. V gave up 1 base and J gave up 5 bases, with 12 bases separating them. Germline V gives CDR1 LGHNA, CDR2 YSLEER. The CDR3 loop is CASSQGTRVDNEQFF. In nucleotides, the CDR3 is TGCGCCAGCAGCCAAGGTACCAGGGTGGACAATGAGCAGTTCTTC.

This clonotype was seen many times. At one of its ends the junction is not consistent with the germline gene, which may arise from a read error. The chain joins TRBV7-8 to TRBJ1-2; D not resolved. Germline CDR1 and CDR2: SGHVS and FQNEAQ. This CDR3 comprises 14 residues. The CDR3 nucleotides read TGTGCCAGCAGCTGGGGATGGGAGTTTACCAGGAACTACTTC. This sequence encodes CASSWGWEFTRNYF.

CDR3: CASSVGNRGRTQYF. CDR3 nucleotides: TGCGCCAGCAGTGTCGGGAACAGGGGTCGCACGCAGTATTTT. The chain carries TRBV10-1 and TRBJ2-3, with 7 bases matching TRBD1. The J segment lost 9 bases and the V segment lost 4 bases, leaving 10 bases of the junction unmatched. The CDR3 loop spans 14 amino acids. From germline, CDR1 is WNHNN and CDR2 SYGVQD (reference sequence).

CDR3 region: CAWIPDRAGNEQFF. The CDR3, as DNA: TGTGCCTGGATCCCCGACAGGGCGGGCAATGAGCAGTTCTTC. The V and J genes are TRBV30 and TRBJ2-1, with 7 bases aligning to TRBD1. V lost 4 bases to trimming and J lost 6 bases; unmatched junction nucleotides: 9. The germline CDR1 and CDR2 sequences are GTSNPN and SVGIG (reference sequence). There are 14 residues in the CDR3.

This clonotype has ten or more counts. The chain employs TRBV28 and TRBJ2-5; 11 nucleotides match TRBD2. The J call may not be correct, given that the DNA end is closer to TRBJ2-1. This CDR3 spans 14 amino acids. Germline loops: CDR1 MDHEN, CDR2 SYDVKM. Here the CDR3 DNA reads TGTGCCAGCAGTTTCACTAGCGGGAGTAATGAGCAGTTCTTC. This encodes CASSFTSGSNEQFF.

The J gene is TRBJ1-6, the V gene TRBV12-3 or TRBV12-4, with TRBD1 as a possible D gene (6 bases). The CDR3 has 17 residues. V lost 5 bases, J lost 4 bases, and 18 bases lay in between. CDR3 sequence reads: CASSPFYVGAYNSPLHF. The CDR3, as DNA: TGTGCCAGCAGTCCATTTTACGTGGGGGCATATAATTCACCCCTCCACTTT.

This clonotype occurred once. A far more abundant clone sits one base away, making this likely a read error. This chain connects TRBV11-2 to TRBJ1-1; 9 bases match TRBD1. V shed 2 bases, J shed 4 bases, and the junction held 11 bases outside the gene matches. CDR1 and CDR2 (germline): SGHAT, FQNNGV. The CDR3 runs 17 residues. The CDR3 DNA sequence: TGTGCCAGCAGCTTACCCTTGGACAGGGGTATGAGCACTGAAGCTTTCTTT. It is translated as CASSLPLDRGMSTEAFF.

This clonotype was found a few times. CDR3 amino acids: CASSQSGPSELFF. CDR3 DNA: TGTGCCAGCAGCCAATCGGGCCCGTCGGAACTGTTTTTT. The chain links TRBV14 to TRBJ1-4, with unresolved D. This CDR3 comprises 13 residues. Germline V lookup: CDR1 SGHDN, CDR2 FVKESK. V lost 2 bases, J lost 12 bases, and 13 bases lay in between.

Worth noting for this clonotype: This may stem from a read error, because a much larger clone lies one nucleotide away. The chain employs TRBV10-3 and TRBJ1-1; the D is unclear. The V end was cut by 4 bases, the J end by 3 bases, with 27 bases between. The CDR3 has 19 amino acids. The germline CDR1 and CDR2 sequences are ENHRY and SYGVKD. CDR3 residues: CAISGSIYRSNSSYTEAFF. DNA for the CDR3: TGTGCCATCAGTGGGTCGATTTATAGGTCAAATTCTAGCTACACTGAAGCTTTCTTT.

This clonotype was counted between two and nine times. V gene TRBV19 combines with J gene TRBJ1-5; D might be TRBD1 (6 bases). This CDR3 has 16 amino acids. Germline-derived CDR1 and CDR2 are LNHDA and SQIVND (reference sequence). Trimming cost V 4 bases and J 3 bases, with 16 bases left between them. CDR3 coding DNA: TGTGCCAGTAGTAAAGAAACAGGGCTCCTCAATCAGCCCCAGCATTTT. The encoded protein is CASSKETGLLNQPQHF.

Ten or more counts support this clonotype. J is TRBJ1-4 and V is TRBV13; no definite D call. The CDR3 loop spans 12 amino acids. Germline V gene lookup returns CDR1 PRHDT and CDR2 FYEKMQ (reference sequence). Trimming removed 4 bases at V and 5 bases at J, with 5 bases between. The CDR3 here is CASSSRNEKLFF. The CDR3 coding sequence is TGTGCCAGCAGCTCGCGGAATGAAAAACTGTTTTTT.

This clonotype was observed many times. The V gene is TRBV7-2, the J gene TRBJ2-7, with D tentatively TRBD2 (6 bases). Germline V gene lookup returns CDR1 SGHTA and CDR2 FQGNSA. The CDR3 contains 13 residues. Trimming shortened V by 3 bases and J by 3 bases, and 9 bases separated the two germline ends. CDR3 residues: CASSLTRHYEQYF. CDR3 bases: TGTGCCAGCAGCTTGACTAGGCACTACGAGCAGTACTTC. Drawing the rest from reference TRBV7-2 and TRBJ2-7, the complete variable domain is GAGVSQSPSNKVTEKGKDVELRCDPISGHTALYWYRQSLGQGLEFLIYFQGNSAPDKSGLPSDRFSAERTGGSVSTLTIQRTQQEDSAVYLCASSLTRHYEQYFGPGTRLTVT.

This clonotype was observed at least ten times. V is TRBV20-1 and J is TRBJ1-4; D is uncertain. Trimming pared 7 bases from V and 5 bases from J, leaving 14 bases between. The CDR3 extends over 13 amino acids. Looked up from germline, CDR1 is DFQATT and CDR2 is SNEGSKA (reference sequence). The CDR3 DNA sequence: TGCAGTGTACTCCGACAACCCAATGAAAAACTGTTTTTT. Protein sequence: CSVLRQPNEKLFF.

With regard to this clonotype: Given a much more abundant clone one base away, this may be a read error. CDR3 nucleotides: TGCGCCGGCAGCCTCCTGACAGGGGGCGCGAACACTGAAGCTTTCTTT. It is translated as CAGSLLTGGANTEAFF. The chain joins TRBV5-1 to TRBJ1-1; 10 positions agree with TRBD1. The CDR3 sequence is 16 residues long. The germline V gene has CDR1 SGHRS and CDR2 YFSETQ.

This clonotype was observed many times. V is TRBV11-2 and J is TRBJ2-7, with 10 bases identical to TRBD2. The CDR3 has 17 residues. V was clipped by 4 bases and J by 7 bases; unmatched bases: 16. The germline gives CDR1 SGHAT, CDR2 FQNNGV. The CDR3 loop reads CASSSAGRLAGVWEQYF. In nucleotides, the CDR3 is TGTGCCAGCAGCTCGGCGGGGCGTCTAGCGGGAGTATGGGAGCAGTACTTC. Complete variable domain (other parts from reference TRBV11-2 and TRBJ2-7): EAGVAQSPRYKIIEKRQSVAFWCNPISGHATLYWYQQILGQGPKLLIQFQNNGVVDDSQLPKDRFSAERLKGVDSTLKIQPAKLEDSAVYLCASSSAGRLAGVWEQYFGPGTRLTVT.

This clonotype has ten or more counts. V usage is TRBV15 and J usage is TRBJ2-7; TRBD1 might be the D (6 bases). The CDR3 is made up of 16 amino acids. Per germline, CDR1 LNHNV and CDR2 YYDKDF (reference sequence). V was shortened by 1 base and J by 0 bases, with 13 bases between the two germline ends. The DNA of the CDR3 is TGTGCCACCAGCAGAGGACCTACAGGGAGCTCCTACGAGCAGTACTTC. It translates to CATSRGPTGSSYEQYF.

This clonotype was recorded a few times. The chain uses TRBV12-3 or TRBV12-4 and TRBJ1-1; no reliable D call. This CDR3 has 15 residues. V gave up 3 bases and J gave up 0 bases, with 11 bases separating them. The CDR3 DNA sequence: TGTGCCAGCAGTTTTTACGCGGGCATGAACACTGAAGCTTTCTTT. It yields the protein CASSFYAGMNTEAFF.

The chain combines TRBV5-1 with TRBJ2-7; 16 bases align to TRBD2. Germline CDR1 and CDR2: SGHRS and YFSETQ. Unmatched junction bases numbered 16, after V lost 3 bases and J lost 1 base. The CDR3 extends over 21 amino acids. The CDR3 bases are TGCGCCAGCAGCTACCCCACCCGGGGGACTAGCGGGAGGGCCGAATCCTACGAGCAGTACTTC. Amino acid sequence: CASSYPTRGTSGRAESYEQYF.

The V and J genes are TRBV7-2 and TRBJ1-4, with D tentatively TRBD1 (5 bases). The CDR3 is 18 residues long. V lost 1 base to trimming and J lost 11 bases, with 26 bases between them. Germline lookup yields CDR1 SGHTA and CDR2 FQGNSA. As DNA, the CDR3 is TGTGCCAGCAGCTTAGGTGGCAGGGCGGGCCCAGACACTCGCAAACTGTTTTTT. Translated: CASSLGGRAGPDTRKLFF.